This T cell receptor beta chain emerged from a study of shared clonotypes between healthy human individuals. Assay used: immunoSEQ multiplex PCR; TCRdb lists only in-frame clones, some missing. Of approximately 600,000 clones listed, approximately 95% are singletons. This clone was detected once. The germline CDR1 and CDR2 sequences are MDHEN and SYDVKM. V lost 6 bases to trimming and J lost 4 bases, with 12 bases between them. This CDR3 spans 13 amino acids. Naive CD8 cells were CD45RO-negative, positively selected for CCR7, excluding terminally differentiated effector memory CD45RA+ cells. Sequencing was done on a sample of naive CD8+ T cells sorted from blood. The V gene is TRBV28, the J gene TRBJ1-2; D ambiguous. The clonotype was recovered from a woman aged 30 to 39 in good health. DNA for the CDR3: TGTGCCAGCAGCCCAAATGTCGTCTATGGCTACACCTTC. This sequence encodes CASSPNVVYGYTF.